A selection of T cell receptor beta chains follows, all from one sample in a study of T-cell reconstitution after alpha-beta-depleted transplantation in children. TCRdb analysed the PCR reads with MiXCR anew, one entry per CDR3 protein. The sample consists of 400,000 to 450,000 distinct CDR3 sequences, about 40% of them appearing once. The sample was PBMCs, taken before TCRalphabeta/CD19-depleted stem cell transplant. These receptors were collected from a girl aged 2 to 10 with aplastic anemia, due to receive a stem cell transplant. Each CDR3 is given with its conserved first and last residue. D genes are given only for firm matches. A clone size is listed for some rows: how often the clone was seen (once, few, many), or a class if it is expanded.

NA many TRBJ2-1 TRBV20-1 TGCAGTTCTACGGGAGGGGGCCTAGGAGGAAAATCCTACAATGAGCAGTTCTTC CSSTGGGLGGKSYNEQFF
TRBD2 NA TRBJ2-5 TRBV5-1 TGCGCCAGCAGCCCCGACGGCGGGAGGGCGAAAGAGACCCAGTACTTC CASSPDGGRAKETQYF
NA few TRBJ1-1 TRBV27 TGTGCCAGCAAAATAACAGGGAACACTGAAGCTTTCTTT CASKITGNTEAFF
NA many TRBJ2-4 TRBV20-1 TGCAGTGCTACCTTAGGAGGGATATGGGACAAAAACATTCAGTACTTC CSATLGGIWDKNIQYF
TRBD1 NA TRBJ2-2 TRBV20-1 TGCAGTGCTAGGCCCCCGGGACAGTGGGGCGGGGAGCTGTTTTTT CSARPPGQWGGELFF
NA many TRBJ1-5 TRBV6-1 TGTGCCAGCAGCCTTGAGGGACAAGGACAGCCCCAGCATTTT CASSLEGQGQPQHF
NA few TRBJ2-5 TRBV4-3 TGCGCCAGCAGCCAAGATTCCGCAGAGACCCAGTACTTC CASSQDSAETQYF
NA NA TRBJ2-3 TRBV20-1 TGCAGTGCCCTCGCTAGGACAGAGAGCACAGATACGCAGTATTTT CSALARTESTDTQYF
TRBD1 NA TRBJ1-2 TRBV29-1 TGCAGCGTTGGTGGTCAGGGGGGCGGCTACACCTTC CSVGGQGGGYTF
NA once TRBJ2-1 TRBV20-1 TGCAGTGCTAGGGTGGTTAGCGGCAGCTCCTACAATGAGCAGTTCTTC CSARVVSGSSYNEQFF
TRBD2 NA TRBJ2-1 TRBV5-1 TGCGCCAGCAGCACACTAGCGGGCCAAGGGAATGAGCAGTTCTTC CASSTLAGQGNEQFF
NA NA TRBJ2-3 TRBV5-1 TGCGCCAGCAGAAGCTTCGCGGGGGCAACAGATACGCAGTATTTT CASRSFAGATDTQYF
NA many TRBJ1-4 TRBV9 TGTGCCAGCAGCGTAGGCGATCCACTAAATGAAAAACTGTTTTTT CASSVGDPLNEKLFF
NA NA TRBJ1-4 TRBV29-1 TGCAGCGTTGACGGGGGGCGAAGTGAAAAACTGTTTTTT CSVDGGRSEKLFF
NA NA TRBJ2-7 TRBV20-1 TGCAGTGCCCGGACCTACTCCTACGAGCAGTACTTC CSARTYSYEQYF
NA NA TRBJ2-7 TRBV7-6 TGTGCCAGCAGTTCGGCCCTGAACGGCGAGCAGTACTTC CASSSALNGEQYF
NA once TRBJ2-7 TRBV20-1 TGCAGTGCTAGCCGGACAAGCGGGTACGAGCAGTACTTC CSASRTSGYEQYF
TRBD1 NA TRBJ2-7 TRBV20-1 TGCAGTGCTGGACAGGGTGGAGACGAGCAGTACTTC CSAGQGGDEQYF
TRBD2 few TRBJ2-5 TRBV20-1 TGCAGTGCTAGAAGCGGGAGGGCGTGGGGACAAGAGACCCAGTACTTC CSARSGRAWGQETQYF
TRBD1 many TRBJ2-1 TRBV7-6 TGTGCCAGCAGCTTATACCCCGGGACAGGGACGAATAATGAGCAGTTCTTC CASSLYPGTGTNNEQFF
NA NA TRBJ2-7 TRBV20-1 TGCAGTGCTAGAGATCAAACCCAGGGGCCCTACGAGCAGTACTTC CSARDQTQGPYEQYF
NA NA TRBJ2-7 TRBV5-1 TGCGCCAGCAGCCTGCCCGGGTCCCCGTGGGCCCACGAGCAGTACTTC CASSLPGSPWAHEQYF
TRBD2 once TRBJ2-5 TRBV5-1 TGCGCCAGCAGCCTGAGCGGGGGGTATCAAAAAGAGACCCAGTACTTC CASSLSGGYQKETQYF
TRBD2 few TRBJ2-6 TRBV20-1 TGCAGTGCTAGAGGACTAGCGGGCAGATCTGGGGCCAACGTCCTGACTTTC CSARGLAGRSGANVLTF
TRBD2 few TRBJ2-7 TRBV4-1 TGCGCCAGCAGCCACTTCAGCGGGGAGTACTACGAGCAGTACTTC CASSHFSGEYYEQYF
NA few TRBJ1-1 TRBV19 TGTGCCAGTAGTATAGGAGATAACACTGAAGCTTTCTTT CASSIGDNTEAFF
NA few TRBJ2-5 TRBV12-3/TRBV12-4 TGTGCCAGCAGTTTCGGGGTCCGGGAGACCCAGTACTTC CASSFGVRETQYF
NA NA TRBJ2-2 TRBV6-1 TGTGCCAGCAGCCCACTCAGGACGTCCGGGGAGCTGTTTTTT CASSPLRTSGELFF
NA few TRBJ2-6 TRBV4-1 TGCGCCAGCAGCTTCCTGACCAGAACCTCTGGGGCCAACGTCCTGACTTTC CASSFLTRTSGANVLTF
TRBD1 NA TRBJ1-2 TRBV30 TGTGCCTGGACCAGGGGGTTCAACTATGGCTACACCTTC CAWTRGFNYGYTF
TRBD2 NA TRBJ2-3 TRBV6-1 TGTGCCAGCAGCAAGACTAGCGGGGGGAATAGAGATACGCAGTATTTT CASSKTSGGNRDTQYF
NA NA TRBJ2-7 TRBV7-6 TGTGCCAGCAGCTTAGCTCCTAGCGCCGCCTACGAGCAGTACTTC CASSLAPSAAYEQYF
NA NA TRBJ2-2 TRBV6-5 TGTGCCAGCAGTTACCTAGTACGAGGGCCCGGGGAGCTGTTTTTT CASSYLVRGPGELFF
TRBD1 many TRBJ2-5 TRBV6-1 TGTGCCAGCAGTGGACGGACAGGGGGAAAGGAGACCCAGTACTTC CASSGRTGGKETQYF
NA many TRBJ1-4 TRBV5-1 TGCGCCAGCAGCTTGGGGCAGGGCCGCGAAAAACTGTTTTTT CASSLGQGREKLFF
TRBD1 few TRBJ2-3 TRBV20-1 TGCAGTGCTAGTAGGACAGGGATAGATACGCAGTATTTT CSASRTGIDTQYF
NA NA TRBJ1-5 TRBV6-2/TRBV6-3 TGTGCCAGCAGTTCCGATCATCAGCCCCAGCATTTT CASSSDHQPQHF
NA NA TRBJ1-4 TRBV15 TGTGCCACCAGCAGAGATAGGGGGGGGAAACTGTTTTTT CATSRDRGGKLFF
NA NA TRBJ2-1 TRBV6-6 TGTGCCAGCAGTTATTCCGGAAATAATGAGCAGTTCTTC CASSYSGNNEQFF
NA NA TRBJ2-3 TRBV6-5 TGTGCCAGCAGTTACGCCCCGGCAGATACGCAGTATTTT CASSYAPADTQYF